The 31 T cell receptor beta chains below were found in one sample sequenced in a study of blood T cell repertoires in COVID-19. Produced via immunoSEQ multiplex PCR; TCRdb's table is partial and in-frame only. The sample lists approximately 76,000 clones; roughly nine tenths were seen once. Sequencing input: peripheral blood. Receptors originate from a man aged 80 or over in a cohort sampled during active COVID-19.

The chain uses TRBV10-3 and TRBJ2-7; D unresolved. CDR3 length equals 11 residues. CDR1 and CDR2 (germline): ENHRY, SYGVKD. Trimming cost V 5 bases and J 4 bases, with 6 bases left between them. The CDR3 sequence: CAISTGYEQYV. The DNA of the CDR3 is TGTGCCATCAGTACGGGTTACGAGCAGTACGTC.

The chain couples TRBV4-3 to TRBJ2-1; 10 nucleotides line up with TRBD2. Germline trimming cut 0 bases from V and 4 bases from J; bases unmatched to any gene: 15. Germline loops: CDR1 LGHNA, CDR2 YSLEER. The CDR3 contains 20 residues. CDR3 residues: CASSQDTSGTSDSWYNEQFF. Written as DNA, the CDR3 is TGCGCCAGCAGCCAAGATACCTCCGGGACTAGCGACTCTTGGTACAATGAGCAGTTCTTC.

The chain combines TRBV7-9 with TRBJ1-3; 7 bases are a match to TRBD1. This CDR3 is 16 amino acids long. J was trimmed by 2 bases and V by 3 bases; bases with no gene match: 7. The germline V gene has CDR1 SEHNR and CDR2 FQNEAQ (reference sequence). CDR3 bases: TGTGCCAGCAGCTTCTTCACAGGGGTGGCTGGAAACACCATATATTTT. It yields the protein CASSFFTGVAGNTIYF.

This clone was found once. This CDR3 is CSVTLSYGYTF. Written as DNA, the CDR3 is TGCAGCGTTACTCTCTCTTATGGCTACACCTTC. The chain employs TRBV29-1 and TRBJ1-2; D is unresolved. The CDR3 runs to 11 residues. Germline CDR1 and CDR2: SQVTM and ANQGSEA. Trimming shortened V by 5 bases and J by 5 bases, and 9 bases separated the two germline ends.

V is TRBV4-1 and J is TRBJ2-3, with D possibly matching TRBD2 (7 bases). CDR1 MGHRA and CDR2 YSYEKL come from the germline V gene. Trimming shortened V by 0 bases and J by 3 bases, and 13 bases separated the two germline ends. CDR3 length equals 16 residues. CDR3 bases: TGCGCCAGCAGCCAAGATGGGGGGGCGGAGACAGATACGCAGTATTTT. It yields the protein CASSQDGGAETDTQYF.

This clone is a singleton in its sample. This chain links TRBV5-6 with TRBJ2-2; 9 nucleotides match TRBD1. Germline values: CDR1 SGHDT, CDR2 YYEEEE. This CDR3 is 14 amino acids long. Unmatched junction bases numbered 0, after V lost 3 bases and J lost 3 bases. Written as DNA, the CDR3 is TGTGCCAGCAGCTGGACAGGGGACACCGGGGAGCTGTTTTTT. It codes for CASSWTGDTGELFF.

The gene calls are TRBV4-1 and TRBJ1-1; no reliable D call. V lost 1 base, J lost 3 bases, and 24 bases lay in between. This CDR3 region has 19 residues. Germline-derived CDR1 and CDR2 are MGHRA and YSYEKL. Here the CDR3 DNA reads TGCGCCAGCAGCCAAGCCACAACGACACGGTTCATGATGGACACTGAAGCTTTCTTT. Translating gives CASSQATTTRFMMDTEAFF.

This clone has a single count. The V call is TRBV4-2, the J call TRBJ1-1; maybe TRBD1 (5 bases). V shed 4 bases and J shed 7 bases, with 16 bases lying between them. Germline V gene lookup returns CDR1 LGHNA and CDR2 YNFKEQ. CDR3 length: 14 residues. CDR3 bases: TGTGCCAGCAGCCCAGCCTCTCGGGGGAATGAAGCTTTCTTT. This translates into CASSPASRGNEAFF.

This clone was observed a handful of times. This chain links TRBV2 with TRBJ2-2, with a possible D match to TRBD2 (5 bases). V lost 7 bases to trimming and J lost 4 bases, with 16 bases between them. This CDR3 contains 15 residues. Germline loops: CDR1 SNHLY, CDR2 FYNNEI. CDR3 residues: CASTMTGRGTGELFF. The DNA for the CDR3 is TGTGCCAGCACCATGACTGGCCGGGGCACCGGGGAGCTGTTTTTT. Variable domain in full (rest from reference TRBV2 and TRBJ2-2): EPEVTQTPSHQVTQMGQEVILRCVPISNHLYFYWYRQILGQKVEFLVSFYNNEISEKSEIFDDQFSVERPDGSNFTLKIRSTKLEDSAMYFCASTMTGRGTGELFFGEGSRLTVL.

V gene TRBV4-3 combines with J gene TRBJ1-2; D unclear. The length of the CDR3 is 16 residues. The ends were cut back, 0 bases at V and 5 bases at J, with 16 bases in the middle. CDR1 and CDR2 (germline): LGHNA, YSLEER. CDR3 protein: CASSQDLPGLGYGYTF. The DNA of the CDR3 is TGCGCCAGCAGCCAAGATCTTCCGGGGTTAGGTTATGGCTACACCTTC.

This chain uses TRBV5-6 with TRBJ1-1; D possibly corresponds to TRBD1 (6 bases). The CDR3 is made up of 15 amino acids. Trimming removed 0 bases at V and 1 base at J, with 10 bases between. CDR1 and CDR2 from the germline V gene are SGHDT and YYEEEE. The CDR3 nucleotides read TGTGCCAGCAGCTTGGGGGGGCGTGGGAACACTGAAGCTTTCTTT. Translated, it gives CASSLGGRGNTEAFF.

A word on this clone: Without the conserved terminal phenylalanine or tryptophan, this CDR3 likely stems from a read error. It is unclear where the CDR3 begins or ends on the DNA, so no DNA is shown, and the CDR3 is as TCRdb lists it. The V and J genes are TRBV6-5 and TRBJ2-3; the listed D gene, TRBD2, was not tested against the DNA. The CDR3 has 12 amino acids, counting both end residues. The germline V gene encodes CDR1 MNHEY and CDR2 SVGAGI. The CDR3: CASTPEVSSGAL.

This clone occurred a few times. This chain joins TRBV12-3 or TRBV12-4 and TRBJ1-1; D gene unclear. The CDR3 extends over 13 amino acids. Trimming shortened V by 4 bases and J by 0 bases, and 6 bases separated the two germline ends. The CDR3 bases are TGTGCCAGCAGTTCGAACATGAACACTGAAGCTTTCTTT. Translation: CASSSNMNTEAFF.

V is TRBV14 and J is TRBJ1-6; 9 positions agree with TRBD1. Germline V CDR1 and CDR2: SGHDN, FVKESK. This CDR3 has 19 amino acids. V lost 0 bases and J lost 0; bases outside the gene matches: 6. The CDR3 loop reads CASSQDPTGGSSYNSPLHF. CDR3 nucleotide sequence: TGTGCCAGCAGCCAAGACCCGACAGGGGGGAGCTCCTATAATTCACCCCTCCACTTT.

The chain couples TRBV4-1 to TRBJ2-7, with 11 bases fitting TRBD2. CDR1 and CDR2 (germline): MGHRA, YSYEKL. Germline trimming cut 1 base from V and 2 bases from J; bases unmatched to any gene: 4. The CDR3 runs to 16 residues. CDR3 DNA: TGCGCCAGCAGCCAAGCTACTAGCGGGGGCACCTACGAGCAGTACTTC. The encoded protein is CASSQATSGGTYEQYF.

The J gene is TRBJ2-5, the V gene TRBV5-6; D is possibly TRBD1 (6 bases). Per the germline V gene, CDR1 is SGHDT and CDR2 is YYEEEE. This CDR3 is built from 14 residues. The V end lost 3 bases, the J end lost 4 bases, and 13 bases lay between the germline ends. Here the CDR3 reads CASSYEYRVETQYF. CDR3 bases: TGTGCCAGCAGCTATGAGTACAGGGTAGAGACCCAGTACTTC.

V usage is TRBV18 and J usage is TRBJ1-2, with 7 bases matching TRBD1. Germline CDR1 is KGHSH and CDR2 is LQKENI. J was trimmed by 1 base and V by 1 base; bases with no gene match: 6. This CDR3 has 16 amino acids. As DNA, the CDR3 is TGTGCCAGCTCACCACTTTACAGGGGAGATAACTATGGCTACACCTTC. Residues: CASSPLYRGDNYGYTF.

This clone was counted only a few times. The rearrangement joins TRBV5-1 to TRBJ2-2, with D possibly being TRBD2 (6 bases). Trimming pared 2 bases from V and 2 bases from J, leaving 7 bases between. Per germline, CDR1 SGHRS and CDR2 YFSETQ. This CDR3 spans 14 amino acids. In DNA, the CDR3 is TGCGCCAGCAGCTTTAGCGGTAACACCGGGGAGCTGTTTTTT. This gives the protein CASSFSGNTGELFF.

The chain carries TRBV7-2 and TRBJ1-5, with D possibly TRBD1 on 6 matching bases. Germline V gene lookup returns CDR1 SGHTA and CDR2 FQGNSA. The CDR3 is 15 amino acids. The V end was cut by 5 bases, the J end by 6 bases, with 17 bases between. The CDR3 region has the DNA TGTGCCAGCAGCCTACAGGGTGAAGTCAGTCAGCCCCAGCATTTT. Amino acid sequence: CASSLQGEVSQPQHF.

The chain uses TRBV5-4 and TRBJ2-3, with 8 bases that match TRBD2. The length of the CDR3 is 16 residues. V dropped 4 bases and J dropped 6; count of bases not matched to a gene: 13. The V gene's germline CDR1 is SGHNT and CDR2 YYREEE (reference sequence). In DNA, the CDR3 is TGTGCCAGCAGCACCCGGACTAGCTCGACTGGGGATACGCAGTATTTT. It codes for CASSTRTSSTGDTQYF.

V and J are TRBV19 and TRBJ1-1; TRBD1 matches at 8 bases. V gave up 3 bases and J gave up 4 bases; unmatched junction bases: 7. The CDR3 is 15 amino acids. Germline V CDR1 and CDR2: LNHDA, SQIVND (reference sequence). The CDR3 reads CASSITGQGPTEAFF. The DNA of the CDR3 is TGTGCCAGTAGTATTACTGGACAGGGACCCACTGAAGCTTTCTTT.

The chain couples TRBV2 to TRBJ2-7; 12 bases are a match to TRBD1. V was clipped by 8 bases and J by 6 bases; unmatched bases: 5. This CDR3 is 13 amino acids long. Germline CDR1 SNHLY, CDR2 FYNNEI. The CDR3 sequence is CASSGTGGFEQYF. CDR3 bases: TGTGCCAGCTCAGGGACAGGGGGCTTCGAGCAGTACTTC.

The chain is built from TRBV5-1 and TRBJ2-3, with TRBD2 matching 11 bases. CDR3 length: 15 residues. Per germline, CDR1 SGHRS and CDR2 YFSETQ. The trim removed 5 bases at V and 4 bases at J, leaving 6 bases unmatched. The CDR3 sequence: CASRIAGGRADTQYF. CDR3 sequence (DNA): TGCGCCAGCAGGATAGCGGGGGGGCGAGCAGATACGCAGTATTTT.

The CDR3 DNA is TGTGCCAGCAGCTTAGGAGGGAGAAACACTGAAGCTTTCTTT. It encodes CASSLGGRNTEAFF. V usage is TRBV7-8 and J usage is TRBJ1-1; D uncertain. The CDR3 runs to 14 residues. Germline CDR1 is SGHVS and CDR2 is FQNEAQ. V lost 1 base, J lost 2 bases, and 8 bases lay in between.

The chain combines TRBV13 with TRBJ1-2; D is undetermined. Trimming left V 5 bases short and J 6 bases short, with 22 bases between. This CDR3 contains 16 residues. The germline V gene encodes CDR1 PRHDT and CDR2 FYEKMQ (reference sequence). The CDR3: CASSQVPPRRADGYTF. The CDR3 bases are TGTGCCAGCAGCCAGGTCCCCCCCAGGAGGGCGGATGGCTACACCTTC.

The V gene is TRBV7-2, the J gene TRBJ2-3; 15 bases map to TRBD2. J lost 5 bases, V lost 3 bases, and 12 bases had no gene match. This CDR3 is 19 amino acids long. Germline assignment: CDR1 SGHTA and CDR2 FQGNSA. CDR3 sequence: CASSLAWGTSGGSLDTQYF. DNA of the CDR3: TGTGCCAGCAGCTTGGCGTGGGGGACTAGCGGGGGGTCTCTAGATACGCAGTATTTT.

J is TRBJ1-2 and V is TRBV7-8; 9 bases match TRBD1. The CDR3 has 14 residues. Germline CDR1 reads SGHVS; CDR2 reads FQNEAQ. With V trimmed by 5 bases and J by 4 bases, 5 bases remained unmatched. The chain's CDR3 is CASSPWDRAYGYTF. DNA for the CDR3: TGTGCCAGCAGCCCGTGGGACAGGGCCTATGGCTACACCTTC.

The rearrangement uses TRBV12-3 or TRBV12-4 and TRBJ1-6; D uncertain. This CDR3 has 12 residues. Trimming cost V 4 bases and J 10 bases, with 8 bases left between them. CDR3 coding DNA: TGTGCCAGCAGTTCCCCGGTCTCACCCCTCCACTTT. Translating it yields CASSSPVSPLHF.

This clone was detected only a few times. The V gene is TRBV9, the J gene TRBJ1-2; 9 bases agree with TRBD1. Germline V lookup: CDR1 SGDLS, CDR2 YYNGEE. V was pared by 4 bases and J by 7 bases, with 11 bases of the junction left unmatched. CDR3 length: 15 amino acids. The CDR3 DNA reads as TGTGCCAGCAGCCCCCAGGGACAGGGTTCTCTTGGCTACACCTTC. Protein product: CASSPQGQGSLGYTF.

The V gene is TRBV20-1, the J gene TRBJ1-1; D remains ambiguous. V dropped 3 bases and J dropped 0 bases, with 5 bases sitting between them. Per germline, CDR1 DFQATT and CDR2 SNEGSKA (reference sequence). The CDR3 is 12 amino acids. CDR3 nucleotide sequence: TGCAGTGCTAGTCTCTTGAACACTGAAGCTTTCTTT. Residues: CSASLLNTEAFF.

For the CDR3, the DNA is TGTGCCAGCAGTTACGGCAGGGGTTACGAGCAGTACGTC. It specifies CASSYGRGYEQYV. The genes are TRBV6-2 or TRBV6-3 and TRBJ2-7, with TRBD1 as a possible D gene (6 bases). There are 13 residues in the CDR3. Germline V gives CDR1 MNHEY, CDR2 SVGEGT. The V and J ends lost 2 bases and 4 bases respectively, with 9 bases between them.